The rows below give T cell receptor beta chains drawn from one sample of a study of blood T cell repertoires in COVID-19. Measured with immunoSEQ multiplex PCR; TCRdb has only the in-frame clones, and not every one. The sample lists 160,000 or so clones, approximately 87% occurring once. Specimen: peripheral blood. These receptors all come from a woman between 70 and 85 years old with COVID-19, enrolled during active disease. Both conserved end residues are part of each CDR3. Each record gives: D gene, J gene, clone size, V gene, CDR3 protein, CDR3 DNA. The D gene is left open where the match is weak. Size is stated for part of the rows, as once, few or many counts, or as a class when the clone is expanded.

d_gene: -
j_gene: TRBJ1-2
abundance: -
v_gene: TRBV5-1
CDR3aa: CASSHPWGLGGYTF
CDR3nt: TGCGCCAGCAGCCACCCGTGGGGGCTAGGTGGCTACACCTTC

d_gene: -
j_gene: TRBJ1-3
abundance: -
v_gene: TRBV11-3
CDR3aa: CASSPGQSGNTIYF
CDR3nt: TGTGCCAGCAGCCCCGGACAGTCTGGAAACACCATATATTTT

d_gene: TRBD1
j_gene: TRBJ2-1
abundance: -
v_gene: TRBV5-1
CDR3aa: CASSGGTGRTYNEQFF
CDR3nt: TGCGCCAGCAGCGGGGGGACAGGGCGGACCTACAATGAGCAGTTCTTC

d_gene: -
j_gene: TRBJ2-2
abundance: few
v_gene: TRBV7-7
CDR3aa: CASEGAGELFF
CDR3nt: TGTGCCAGCGAGGGGGCCGGGGAGCTGTTTTTT

d_gene: TRBD2
j_gene: TRBJ2-1
abundance: few
v_gene: TRBV5-1
CDR3aa: CASRYSGGAYYEQFF
CDR3nt: TGCGCCAGCAGATATAGCGGGGGGGCCTACTATGAGCAGTTCTTC

d_gene: -
j_gene: TRBJ2-1
abundance: -
v_gene: TRBV5-6
CDR3aa: CASSSPGRNEQFF
CDR3nt: TGTGCCAGCAGCTCCCCCGGGAGAAATGAGCAGTTCTTC

d_gene: -
j_gene: TRBJ2-1
abundance: -
v_gene: TRBV29-1
CDR3aa: CSVVLGDSYNEQFF
CDR3nt: TGCAGCGTTGTTTTAGGGGACTCCTACAATGAGCAGTTCTTC

d_gene: -
j_gene: TRBJ2-7
abundance: -
v_gene: TRBV28
CDR3aa: CASSFGGTYEQYF
CDR3nt: TGTGCCAGCAGTTTCGGAGGGACCTACGAGCAGTACTTC

d_gene: -
j_gene: TRBJ2-1
abundance: -
v_gene: TRBV5-6
CDR3aa: CASSQTLRGGGNEQFF
CDR3nt: TGTGCCAGCAGCCAAACCCTAAGGGGAGGGGGCAATGAGCAGTTCTTC

d_gene: TRBD1
j_gene: TRBJ1-5
abundance: -
v_gene: TRBV2
CDR3aa: CASSGTGGWQPQHF
CDR3nt: TGTGCCAGCAGTGGGACAGGGGGATGGCAGCCCCAGCATTTT

d_gene: TRBD1
j_gene: TRBJ1-2
abundance: few
v_gene: TRBV19
CDR3aa: CASSTDLNRGRNYGYTF
CDR3nt: TGTGCCAGTAGTACCGACCTGAACAGGGGGCGGAACTATGGCTACACCTTC

d_gene: TRBD1
j_gene: TRBJ1-2
abundance: few
v_gene: TRBV19
CDR3aa: CASSIVGRGDLYGYTF
CDR3nt: TGTGCCAGTAGTATTGTTGGCAGGGGGGACCTCTATGGCTACACCTTC

d_gene: -
j_gene: TRBJ1-4
abundance: few
v_gene: TRBV5-5
CDR3aa: CASSSRGTNEKLFF
CDR3nt: TGTGCCAGCAGCTCTCGGGGGACTAATGAAAAACTGTTTTTT

d_gene: TRBD2
j_gene: TRBJ2-3
abundance: -
v_gene: TRBV5-1
CDR3aa: CASSFASGGPSTDTQYF
CDR3nt: TGCGCCAGCAGCTTCGCTAGCGGGGGGCCGAGCACAGATACGCAGTATTTT

d_gene: TRBD2
j_gene: TRBJ2-3
abundance: -
v_gene: TRBV6-5
CDR3aa: CASSRGGTDTQYF
CDR3nt: TGTGCCAGCAGCCGCGGGGGGACAGATACGCAGTATTTT

d_gene: TRBD1
j_gene: TRBJ1-3
abundance: few
v_gene: TRBV7-2
CDR3aa: CASSPGQGTGNTIYF
CDR3nt: TGTGCCAGCAGCCCCGGACAGGGTACTGGAAACACCATATATTTT

d_gene: -
j_gene: TRBJ1-6
abundance: once
v_gene: TRBV27
CDR3aa: CASSPARSTPPLHF
CDR3nt: TGTGCCAGCAGTCCCGCTAGGTCAACCCCACCCCTCCACTTT

d_gene: TRBD1
j_gene: TRBJ1-5
abundance: -
v_gene: TRBV5-5
CDR3aa: CASSSGTGLQPQHF
CDR3nt: TGTGCCAGCAGCTCCGGGACAGGGCTTCAGCCCCAGCATTTT

d_gene: -
j_gene: TRBJ1-6
abundance: -
v_gene: TRBV9
CDR3aa: CASTRGLRISPLHF
CDR3nt: TGTGCCAGCACCAGGGGTTTGCGAATTTCACCCCTCCACTTT